This TCR beta chain stems from a study of blood T cell repertoires in COVID-19 (dated by TCRdb to the early 2020s). Some background on the complete study: Samples from collaborators originated in the United States, Italy and Spain and spanned both the acute and convalescent phases of COVID-19. The prospective study material was composed of cDNA or gDNA derived from T cells, B-cell-depleted T cells, or PBMCs. Deeply sampled blood TCRbeta repertoires from subjects exposed to, actively infected with, or recovered from COVID-19 were included in the dataset. A freely available public database, intended as a resource for researchers studying the immune response to SARS-CoV-2, is where the repertoires were released. Samples came from the ongoing ImmuneRACE study (first 160 participants) plus 1,254 subjects from 6 global collaborators. A de-identified subject ID, COVID-19 status, age in years and sex were almost always included in the sample metadata. Where available, HLA class I and class II types were taken from metadata supplied by the sample provider and were not determined by assay-based typing.

Samples from volunteer blood donors who had recovered from COVID-19 were contributed by a second Seattle source. The collaborating institutions used their own protocols to collect whole blood in K2EDTA tubes. For TCRbeta analysis, collaborator samples were shipped as frozen whole blood, as isolated PBMCs, or as DNA extracted from either sample type. The germline V gene encodes CDR1 MNHEY and CDR2 SVGAGI. The V and J ends are trimmed by 6 bases and 0 bases, leaving 14 bases between them. From cysteine to phenylalanine, the CDR3 is 15 amino acids long. Kept here is only the CDR3 DNA, which spans 45 bases and is read in frame from base 1. TCRbeta CDR3 regions were amplified from genomic DNA by means of the immunoSEQ Assay, a bias-controlled multiplex PCR. The paper's data handling went like this. Nucleated cell counts per sample were estimated from amplification of reference gene primers within the assay. To quantify the absolute abundance of each unique TCRbeta CDR3 rearrangement, sequence reads were collapsed and filtered. For each sample, productive Simpson clonality was calculated by taking the square root of Simpson's diversity index across productive rearrangements. TCRdb took over this immuneACCESS table, retaining in-frame rearrangements with V and J assigned. Such tables are incomplete; in checked studies, under half of the missing clones stem from an unresolved V gene, and the remainder is unexplained. V, J and clone size derive from that table, while D and trimming were established from the DNA sequence. This sample has 190,000 or so clones in its table, and more than 75% of those were observed once. Jointly, the top ten make up around 1% of the sample.

General findings and caveats noted by the study authors: Clinical and demographic metadata were provided uncurated, with the amount varying by source and participant.

With regard to this clone: It has no known antigen specificity. Base qualities are missing; no much larger clone stands one base away.

The sample comprised peripheral blood. The origin of this receptor is a woman younger than 35 who had recovered from COVID-19. The rearrangement combines TRBV6-5 with TRBJ2-5, and TRBD2 may be the D gene, going by 7 matching bases. The CDR3 reads as follows: CASRNRGGYQETQYF. DNA sequence: TGTGCCAGCAGAAATAGGGGGGGGTACCAAGAGACCCAGTACTTC.